This TCR beta chain was recorded in a study of beta chain features in type 1 diabetes. cDNA synthesis used the whole RNA isolate, giving expressed TCRB sequences. Assay: immunoSEQ multiplex PCR; the TCRdb copy retains only in-frame clones and omits some. The sample yields 120,000 to 150,000 clones, 6% to 7.5% seen once. V lost 1 base, J lost 4 bases, and 6 bases stayed unmatched. This CDR3 is 16 amino acids long. Germline-derived CDR1 and CDR2 are SGHVS and FQNEAQ. The sample was central memory CD4+ T cells from blood. The V and J genes are TRBV7-8 and TRBJ2-7, with TRBD2 matching over 11 bases. The receptor was isolated from a woman younger than 45 in good health. The CDR3 protein is CASSLGSGRAGYEQYF. The CDR3 nucleotides read TGTGCCAGCAGCTTAGGTAGCGGGAGGGCCGGATACGAGCAGTACTTC.